The 8 T cell receptor beta chains reported below all come from one sample, sequenced in a study of T cell responses to AZD1222 COVID-19 vaccine. Method: immunoSEQ multiplex PCR; TCRdb's copy keeps in-frame clones and lacks some. The table records 180,000 or so clones, under 95% of them present only once. The sample consisted of peripheral blood, taken 28 days after the second AZD1222 dose. The receptors were sampled from an adult who received the AZD1222 COVID-19 vaccine.

CDR3 amino acids: CASRILARSSTDTQYF. CDR3 coding DNA: TGTGCCAGCCGAATTCTTGCCCGATCTAGCACAGATACGCAGTATTTT. This chain joins TRBV27 and TRBJ2-3; no firm D call. This CDR3 contains 16 residues. Trimming left V 8 bases short and J 0 bases short, with 18 bases between. The V gene's germline CDR1 is MNHEY and CDR2 SMNVEV (reference sequence).

This chain links TRBV30 with TRBJ2-1; D might be TRBD1 (6 bases). The V end was cut by 8 bases, the J end by 2 bases, with 13 bases between. The CDR3 extends over 13 amino acids. Germline V CDR1 and CDR2: GTSNPN, SVGIG (reference sequence). DNA of the CDR3: TGTGCCACATCCGGGGACACCTACAATGAGCAGTTCTTC. Its translation is CATSGDTYNEQFF.

This clone appeared a few times. V gene TRBV27 combines with J gene TRBJ1-1; tentative D call: TRBD1 (5 bases). CDR3 length: 15 residues. V was cut by 0 bases and J by 2 bases, with 10 bases left in between. In germline, CDR1 is MNHEY, CDR2 SMNVEV (reference sequence). CDR3 sequence: CASSLSGTQNTEAFF. DNA of the CDR3: TGTGCCAGCAGTTTATCTGGGACCCAAAACACTGAAGCTTTCTTT.

V is TRBV29-1 and J is TRBJ2-1; 7 bases are a match to TRBD1. With 6 bases clipped from V and 9 bases from J, the junction kept 8 bases outside the gene matches. This CDR3 has 12 residues. Germline CDR1 and CDR2: SQVTM and ANQGSEA. DNA for the CDR3: TGCAGCGTCGCCATCGGACAGGTTGAGCAGTTCTTC. Its translation: CSVAIGQVEQFF.

The chain is built from TRBV6-5 and TRBJ1-1, with D tentatively TRBD1 (6 bases). This CDR3 is built from 15 residues. Germline assignment: CDR1 MNHEY and CDR2 SVGAGI. Trimming took 5 bases from V and 11 from J, leaving 24 bases between them. The CDR3 coding sequence is TGTGCCAGCAGTATTACAGGGAGGGGATCCCGCTCCGCTTTCTTT. Its translation is CASSITGRGSRSAFF.

The rearrangement uses TRBV19 and TRBJ1-2; 7 bases fit TRBD1. Germline V gene lookup returns CDR1 LNHDA and CDR2 SQIVND (reference sequence). This CDR3 region has 15 residues. Losses at the gene ends were 4 bases for V and 6 bases for J; bases not matched to a gene: 11. The CDR3 loop reads CASSSSTGEIDGYTF. CDR3 coding DNA: TGTGCCAGTAGTAGCAGTACAGGGGAAATTGATGGCTACACCTTC.

This clone was observed a single time. This chain connects TRBV28 to TRBJ1-3; 7 positions agree with TRBD1. CDR3 length: 16 amino acids. Germline assignment: CDR1 MDHEN and CDR2 SYDVKM. V shed 5 bases and J 0 bases; nucleotides not matched to a gene: 7. The CDR3 loop is CASSMAGQYSGNTIYF. The DNA for the CDR3 is TGTGCCAGCAGTATGGCGGGACAGTACTCTGGAAACACCATATATTTT.

This chain uses TRBV5-5 with TRBJ2-2; 9 bases line up with TRBD2. The CDR3 sequence is 17 residues long. J gave up 6 bases and V 4 bases, and 13 bases lay outside the gene matches. Germline CDR1 reads SGHKS; CDR2 reads YYEKEE (reference sequence). The CDR3 coding sequence is TGTGCCAGCAGCCCCCTGGGGGGACTAGCCCTAGCCGGGGAGCTGTTTTTT. It codes for CASSPLGGLALAGELFF.